Listed here are 31 T cell receptor beta chains from one sample, sequenced in a study of T-cell memory formation after mild COVID-19. TCRdb re-called the 5' RACE reads through MiXCR, storing one row per CDR3 protein. The table lists about 560,000 distinct CDR3 sequences, approximately 19% of them singletons. Sequences were obtained from PBMCs or a T cell subset sorted from them (not recorded which). These receptors were taken from an adult woman who had mild COVID-19 (a few samples of this study predate the infection). Cell type and time point are not known.

As regards this clonotype: This could be a read error, since a much larger clone is one nucleotide away. The chain recombines TRBV25-1 with TRBJ2-7; D perhaps matches TRBD2 (5 bases). With 2 bases removed from V and 3 bases from J, the gap between germline ends came to 5 bases. Germline assignment: CDR1 MGHDK and CDR2 SYGVNS. The CDR3 length is 12 residues. CDR3 DNA: TGTGCCAGCAGTGAAGAGGGCTACGAGCAGTACTTC. Amino acid sequence: CASSEEGYEQYF.

This clonotype occurred many times. The V gene is TRBV5-1, the J gene TRBJ2-1; 8 nucleotides match TRBD2. CDR3 size: 15 residues. CDR1 and CDR2 from the germline V gene are SGHRS and YFSETQ. J was trimmed by 4 bases and V by 0 bases; bases with no gene match: 3. The CDR3: CASSLAASGYNEQFF. CDR3 nucleotides: TGCGCCAGCAGCTTGGCAGCTAGCGGGTACAATGAGCAGTTCTTC.

Only a few counts were recorded for this clonotype. The rearrangement joins TRBV4-2 to TRBJ2-7; 12 bases match TRBD1. CDR1 is LGHNA, CDR2 YNFKEQ, per germline. The CDR3 is 15 residues long. Germline trimming cut 4 bases from V and 5 bases from J; bases unmatched to any gene: 6. The CDR3 sequence: CASSRGTGGGDEQYF. In DNA, the CDR3 is TGTGCCAGCAGCCGAGGGACAGGGGGCGGGGACGAGCAGTACTTC.

The V gene is TRBV3-1, the J gene TRBJ2-1; 8 bases are a match to TRBD2. The V gene's germline CDR1 is LGHDT and CDR2 YNNKEL (reference sequence). The CDR3 runs 19 residues. V gave up 1 base and J gave up 0 bases; unmatched junction bases: 11. Here the CDR3 reads CASSQVGGGLTTSYNEQFF. The CDR3, as DNA: TGTGCCAGCAGCCAAGTTGGCGGGGGGCTAACCACCTCCTACAATGAGCAGTTCTTC.

The J gene is TRBJ2-5, the V gene TRBV3-1; D is undetermined. The V end was cut by 3 bases, the J end by 6 bases, with 5 bases between. Per the germline V gene, CDR1 is LGHDT and CDR2 is YNNKEL (reference sequence). This CDR3 comprises 11 residues. The CDR3 here is CASSHAKTQYF. In DNA, the CDR3 is TGTGCCAGCAGCCACGCGAAGACCCAGTACTTC.

The CDR3 DNA sequence: TGCGCCAGCCAGATGTTAACGGGACAGAACACTGAAGCTTTCTTT. This translates into CASQMLTGQNTEAFF. J is TRBJ1-1 and V is TRBV5-1; possibly TRBD1 for D (6 bases). This CDR3 is built from 15 residues. The germline CDR1 and CDR2 sequences are SGHRS and YFSETQ. Trimming shortened V by 7 bases and J by 1 base, and 17 bases separated the two germline ends.

This clonotype was counted between two and nine times. CDR3 sequence (DNA): TGTGCCAGCAGCGTAGCCGAGAACACCGGGGAGCTGTTTTTT. As protein: CASSVAENTGELFF. The chain carries TRBV9 and TRBJ2-2; no clear D. The CDR3 sequence is 14 residues long. Germline-derived CDR1 and CDR2 are SGDLS and YYNGEE. The V end lost 0 bases, the J end lost 1 base, and 4 bases lay between the germline ends.

In this sample, this clonotype turned up a few times. This rearrangement joins TRBV30 to TRBJ2-1; D is possibly TRBD2 (6 bases). The germline V gene encodes CDR1 GTSNPN and CDR2 SVGIG (reference sequence). V was pared by 1 base and J by 3 bases, with 13 bases between. CDR3 size: 15 residues. DNA of the CDR3: TGTGCCTGGAGTGATTCCCACGGGAGCTACAATGAGCAGTTCTTC. Translating it yields CAWSDSHGSYNEQFF.

The J gene is TRBJ2-7, the V gene TRBV4-3; TRBD2 matches 8 bases. CDR3 size: 17 residues. The trim removed 0 bases at V and 1 base at J, leaving 8 bases unmatched. In germline, CDR1 is LGHNA, CDR2 YSLEER. This CDR3 is CASSQEYWTSISYEQYF. The CDR3 DNA follows: TGCGCCAGCAGCCAAGAGTATTGGACTAGCATATCCTACGAGCAGTACTTC.

This clonotype has just a few counts. At one end the junction does not follow the germline gene, possibly because of a read error. This chain joins TRBV7-8 and TRBJ2-1; 14 bases match TRBD2. The CDR3 totals 15 residues. Germline lookup yields CDR1 SGHVS and CDR2 FQNEAQ. The CDR3 nucleotides read TGTGCCAGCAGCTTAGGGGGACTAGCGGGGGAGCAAGTGGTCTTC. Protein product: CASSLGGLAGEQVVF.

The rearrangement uses TRBV5-1 and TRBJ2-1; 9 bases line up with TRBD1. Germline lookup yields CDR1 SGHRS and CDR2 YFSETQ. Trimming took 4 bases from V and 6 from J; bases not matched to a gene: 11. The CDR3 has 16 residues. CDR3 bases: TGCGCCAGCAGCCCGGTGGGGGGGACAGGGTTCAATGAGCAGTTCTTC. It encodes CASSPVGGTGFNEQFF.

This clonotype turned up a few times. This chain connects TRBV6-5 to TRBJ2-7, with 8 bases fitting TRBD1. With 2 bases clipped from V and 2 bases from J, the junction kept 2 bases outside the gene matches. CDR3 length: 14 residues. CDR1 and CDR2 (germline): MNHEY, SVGAGI. The CDR3 nucleotides read TGTGCCAGCAGTTACCTGGGACAGGCCTACGAGCAGTACTTC. Translating gives CASSYLGQAYEQYF.

The chain is built from TRBV6-5 and TRBJ2-7; TRBD1 matches 10 bases. This CDR3 has 15 amino acids. CDR1 MNHEY and CDR2 SVGAGI come from the germline V gene. V dropped 6 bases and J dropped 2; count of bases not matched to a gene: 7. CDR3 sequence (DNA): TGTGCCAGCAGGCTCCGGGACAGGGGTACCTACGAGCAGTACTTC. Its translation is CASRLRDRGTYEQYF.

This chain links TRBV29-1 with TRBJ2-1; 9 bases align to TRBD1. Germline V lookup: CDR1 SQVTM, CDR2 ANQGSEA. The junction had 15 bases not matched to a gene; V was cut back by 4 bases and J by 5 bases. This CDR3 contains 17 residues. This CDR3 is CSVVVTGTGTRNNEQFF. CDR3 bases: TGCAGCGTTGTTGTTACCGGGACAGGGACCAGAAACAATGAGCAGTTCTTC.

The chain couples TRBV24-1 to TRBJ1-4; D is undetermined. The CDR3 has 12 amino acids. V dropped 4 bases and J dropped 8 bases, with 7 bases sitting between them. Germline CDR1 KGHDR, CDR2 SFDVKD. The DNA of the CDR3 is TGTGCCACCAGTGACCCGGGGGAAAAACTGTTTTTT. Translating gives CATSDPGEKLFF.

This clonotype was counted many times. The CDR3 coding sequence is TGTGCCAGCAGCCCCGGTAGCGGGAGAGCCTACGAGCAGTACTTC. Translating gives CASSPGSGRAYEQYF. The V gene is TRBV7-6, the J gene TRBJ2-7, with 9 nucleotides matching TRBD2. With 5 bases clipped from V and 2 bases from J, the junction kept 7 bases outside the gene matches. Per germline, CDR1 SGHVS and CDR2 FNYEAQ. The CDR3 is made up of 15 amino acids.

The chain is built from TRBV12-5 and TRBJ2-5; perhaps TRBD1 as D (5 bases). CDR1 and CDR2 from the germline V gene are LGHNT and FRNRAP. The V gene lost 3 bases and the J gene lost 1 base, with 12 bases spanning the gap. The CDR3 is made up of 15 amino acids. The CDR3 DNA follows: TGTGCTAGTGGTTTTTACAGGACACCCCAAGAGACCCAGTACTTC. Translating gives CASGFYRTPQETQYF.

The gene calls are TRBV7-9 and TRBJ1-2, with D unclear. The CDR3 length is 13 residues. Germline CDR1 is SEHNR and CDR2 is FQNEAQ (reference sequence). V was pared by 1 base and J by 7 bases, with 10 bases between. The CDR3 nucleotides are TGTGCCAGCAGCTTAGTACCAGAGTTTGGCTACACCTTC. Amino acid sequence: CASSLVPEFGYTF.

This sequence joins TRBV7-3 and TRBJ2-7; 8 bases agree with TRBD2. Germline V gene data show CDR1 as SGHTA and CDR2 as FQGTGA. V lost 1 base, J lost 5 bases, and 7 bases stayed unmatched. There are 15 residues in the CDR3. CDR3 DNA: TGTGCCAGCAGCTTAAATGTTCCGGGAGGGAACGAGCAGTACTTC. Amino acids: CASSLNVPGGNEQYF. The full variable domain, rest sourced from reference TRBV7-3 and TRBJ2-7, is GAGVSQTPSNKVTEKGKYVELRCDPISGHTALYWYRQSLGQGPEFLIYFQGTGAADDSGLPNDRFFAVRPEGSVSTLKIQRTERGDSAVYLCASSLNVPGGNEQYFGPGTRLTVT.

This chain links TRBV4-1 with TRBJ2-1; TRBD2 matches 12 bases. This CDR3 is built from 16 residues. From germline, CDR1 is MGHRA and CDR2 YSYEKL. Losses at the gene ends were 2 bases for V and 10 bases for J; bases not matched to a gene: 9. The CDR3 reads CASSQPLAGGNSEQFF. The CDR3 nucleotides read TGCGCCAGCAGCCAACCTCTAGCGGGGGGGAACTCGGAGCAGTTCTTC.

The chain couples TRBV12-3 or TRBV12-4 to TRBJ2-1, with TRBD2 matching over 10 bases. This CDR3 has 15 residues. Trimming at V came to 5 bases and at J to 6 bases, leaving 7 bases not matched to a gene. The CDR3 DNA is TGTGCCAGCAGTCTCCGGACTAGCGGATTCAATGAGCAGTTCTTC. It translates to CASSLRTSGFNEQFF.

This clonotype has more than one count but fewer than ten. This chain uses TRBV9 with TRBJ1-1, with 7 positions matching TRBD1. The CDR3 totals 14 residues. Trimming cost V 0 bases and J 3 bases; bases outside gene matches: 2. CDR1 and CDR2 (germline): SGDLS, YYNGEE. CDR3 DNA: TGTGCCAGCAGCGTAGAAGGACAGGACACTGAAGCTTTCTTT. It is translated as CASSVEGQDTEAFF.

Only a few counts were recorded for this clonotype. V is TRBV4-1 and J is TRBJ2-7; 8 bases agree with TRBD1. There are 15 residues in the CDR3. V lost 1 base to trimming and J lost 6 bases; unmatched junction nucleotides: 8. CDR1 and CDR2 from the germline V gene are MGHRA and YSYEKL. CDR3 bases: TGCGCCAGCAGCCAAGGACCGGACAGGGTGGCCGAGCAGTACTTC. Translation: CASSQGPDRVAEQYF.

The chain recombines TRBV9 with TRBJ1-1, with D uncertain. Trimming shortened V by 0 bases and J by 5 bases, and 11 bases separated the two germline ends. The germline V gene encodes CDR1 SGDLS and CDR2 YYNGEE. This CDR3 is built from 14 residues. DNA for the CDR3: TGTGCCAGCAGCGTAGAAACGGGAGGAACTGAAGCTTTCTTT. Translated, it gives CASSVETGGTEAFF.

J is TRBJ2-7 and V is TRBV5-5; the D call may be TRBD1 or TRBD2 (6 bases each). V was cut by 3 bases and J by 1 base, with 14 bases left in between. Germline lookup yields CDR1 SGHKS and CDR2 YYEKEE (reference sequence). The CDR3 loop spans 15 amino acids. CDR3 nucleotide sequence: TGTGCCAGCAGCTCCGGGGGCCTGGGTTCCTACGAGCAGTACTTC. Protein: CASSSGGLGSYEQYF.

This clonotype has only a few counts. The chain couples TRBV4-1 to TRBJ2-2; possible D gene TRBD1, 5 bases. This CDR3 has 15 amino acids. Looked up from germline, CDR1 is MGHRA and CDR2 is YSYEKL. Between the trimmed V and J ends, which lost 2 bases and 0 bases, there was a span of 7 bases. The CDR3 sequence is CASSQRQSNTGELFF. The CDR3 DNA sequence: TGCGCCAGCAGCCAACGACAGTCGAACACCGGGGAGCTGTTTTTT.

V is TRBV12-3 or TRBV12-4 and J is TRBJ1-6, with D perhaps matching TRBD1 (6 bases). V was cut by 6 bases and J by 10 bases, with 19 bases left in between. CDR3 length: 15 residues. The CDR3 reads CASSRVGTSGSPLHF. In DNA, the CDR3 is TGTGCCAGCAGCCGCGTCGGGACATCGGGATCACCCCTCCACTTT.

This clonotype was observed a handful of times. The chain uses TRBV28 and TRBJ1-5, with 7 bases fitting TRBD1. V shed 5 bases, J shed 7 bases, and the junction held 2 bases outside the gene matches. Germline lookup yields CDR1 MDHEN and CDR2 SYDVKM. The CDR3 length is 12 residues. This CDR3 reads CASSKGQQPQHF. The DNA of the CDR3 is TGTGCCAGCAGTAAGGGACAGCAGCCCCAGCATTTT.

This clonotype showed up just a few times. The chain carries TRBV7-6 and TRBJ2-7, with TRBD2 as a possible D gene (6 bases). V dropped 5 bases and J dropped 6 bases, with 20 bases sitting between them. Germline V gene lookup returns CDR1 SGHVS and CDR2 FNYEAQ. This CDR3 contains 15 residues. This CDR3 is CASSAASGLPGEQYF. The CDR3 coding sequence is TGTGCCAGCAGCGCAGCCTCGGGACTCCCTGGCGAGCAGTACTTC.

This clonotype showed up just a few times. The gene calls are TRBV20-1 and TRBJ2-7, with D maybe TRBD2 (5 bases). V was clipped by 0 bases and J by 4 bases, with 16 bases between them. This CDR3 has 15 amino acids. CDR1 and CDR2 (germline): DFQATT, SNEGSKA (reference sequence). For the CDR3, the DNA is TGCAGTGCTAGAGATAGGAGGACGGGAATTTACGAGCAGTACTTC. This codes for CSARDRRTGIYEQYF.

This clonotype turned up a few times. This sequence joins TRBV9 and TRBJ2-2; possibly TRBD1 for D (6 bases). V was cut by 0 bases and J by 3 bases, with 9 bases left in between. The CDR3 is 15 amino acids. Germline CDR1 SGDLS, CDR2 YYNGEE. CDR3 DNA: TGTGCCAGCAGCGTAGGCCCAGGGGACACCGGGGAGCTGTTTTTT. Translating gives CASSVGPGDTGELFF. Filled out from reference TRBV9 and TRBJ2-2, the complete variable domain reads DSGVTQTPKHLITATGQRVTLRCSPRSGDLSVYWYQQSLDQGLQFLIQYYNGEERAKGNILERFSAQQFPDLHSELNLSSLELGDSALYFCASSVGPGDTGELFFGEGSRLTVL.